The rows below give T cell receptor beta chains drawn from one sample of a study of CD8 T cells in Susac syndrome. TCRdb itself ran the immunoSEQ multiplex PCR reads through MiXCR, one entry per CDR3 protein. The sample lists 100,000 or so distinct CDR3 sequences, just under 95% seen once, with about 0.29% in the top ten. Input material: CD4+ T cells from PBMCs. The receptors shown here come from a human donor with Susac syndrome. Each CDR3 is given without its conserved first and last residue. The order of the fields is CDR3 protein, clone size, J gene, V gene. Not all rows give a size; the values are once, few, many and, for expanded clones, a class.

CDR3 protein: ASRPYRVTGELF
clone size: NA
J gene: TRBJ2-2
V gene: TRBV6-5

CDR3 protein: AISLSGYTDTQY
clone size: NA
J gene: TRBJ2-3
V gene: TRBV10-3

CDR3 protein: AWMRHTKGDTQY
clone size: NA
J gene: TRBJ2-3
V gene: TRBV30

CDR3 protein: AWRTGGNSPLH
clone size: few
J gene: TRBJ1-6
V gene: TRBV30

CDR3 protein: ATLTGGIWNEQF
clone size: NA
J gene: TRBJ2-1
V gene: TRBV25-1

CDR3 protein: ASSSDSFTYEQY
clone size: NA
J gene: TRBJ2-7
V gene: TRBV19

CDR3 protein: ASSTPGRYSNQPQH
clone size: NA
J gene: TRBJ1-5
V gene: TRBV12-3/TRBV12-4

CDR3 protein: ASSLGTGGRYYGYT
clone size: NA
J gene: TRBJ1-2
V gene: TRBV5-1

CDR3 protein: SAREARDTLNTEAF
clone size: NA
J gene: TRBJ1-1
V gene: TRBV20-1

CDR3 protein: SAREGSYEQY
clone size: NA
J gene: TRBJ2-7
V gene: TRBV20-1

CDR3 protein: ASSIPGTGYEQY
clone size: NA
J gene: TRBJ2-7
V gene: TRBV28

CDR3 protein: ASSYGFASPT
clone size: NA
J gene: TRBJ2-6
V gene: TRBV6-2/TRBV6-3

CDR3 protein: AWSVQGEKLF
clone size: NA
J gene: TRBJ1-4
V gene: TRBV30

CDR3 protein: ASSHGTRNTEAF
clone size: NA
J gene: TRBJ1-1
V gene: TRBV3-1

CDR3 protein: ASSYHSGQASYEQY
clone size: NA
J gene: TRBJ2-7
V gene: TRBV6-5

CDR3 protein: SVGDSNQPQH
clone size: NA
J gene: TRBJ1-5
V gene: TRBV29-1

CDR3 protein: ASSISGGALGELF
clone size: NA
J gene: TRBJ2-2
V gene: TRBV2

CDR3 protein: ASSVDMGSYNEQF
clone size: NA
J gene: TRBJ2-1
V gene: TRBV9

CDR3 protein: ASRSSAGEGREKLF
clone size: NA
J gene: TRBJ1-4
V gene: TRBV6-6

CDR3 protein: SGRTHSYEQY
clone size: NA
J gene: TRBJ2-7
V gene: TRBV20-1

CDR3 protein: SAGGIFGYT
clone size: NA
J gene: TRBJ1-2
V gene: TRBV29-1

CDR3 protein: SNRDRGSTGELF
clone size: NA
J gene: TRBJ2-2
V gene: TRBV20-1

CDR3 protein: ASSFEQDTEAF
clone size: NA
J gene: TRBJ1-1
V gene: TRBV4-3

CDR3 protein: AWSVGQTTYEQY
clone size: NA
J gene: TRBJ2-7
V gene: TRBV30

CDR3 protein: ASSRTVNTDTQY
clone size: few
J gene: TRBJ2-3
V gene: TRBV6-1

CDR3 protein: ASSMVAGRAF
clone size: NA
J gene: TRBJ1-1
V gene: TRBV19

CDR3 protein: ATSRFNEKLF
clone size: NA
J gene: TRBJ1-4
V gene: TRBV15

CDR3 protein: ASSTDSANYGYT
clone size: once
J gene: TRBJ1-2
V gene: TRBV19

CDR3 protein: SAPRTGWTGELF
clone size: NA
J gene: TRBJ2-2
V gene: TRBV20-1

CDR3 protein: ASSLLTGWDTQY
clone size: NA
J gene: TRBJ2-3
V gene: TRBV27

CDR3 protein: ASSQASGPNYGYT
clone size: NA
J gene: TRBJ1-2
V gene: TRBV4-1

CDR3 protein: ASSLGGQSYEQY
clone size: NA
J gene: TRBJ2-7
V gene: TRBV5-6

CDR3 protein: SAPRAGNSPLH
clone size: NA
J gene: TRBJ1-6
V gene: TRBV20-1

CDR3 protein: ASSSGETQY
clone size: few
J gene: TRBJ2-5
V gene: TRBV12-3/TRBV12-4

CDR3 protein: SARERQRNQPQH
clone size: once
J gene: TRBJ1-5
V gene: TRBV20-1

CDR3 protein: SASGGGDNSPLH
clone size: NA
J gene: TRBJ1-6
V gene: TRBV20-1

CDR3 protein: ASTRGNSNQPQH
clone size: NA
J gene: TRBJ1-5
V gene: TRBV12-3/TRBV12-4

CDR3 protein: ASSLGQGPAYGYT
clone size: NA
J gene: TRBJ1-2
V gene: TRBV9

CDR3 protein: SAQTEILNTEAF
clone size: few
J gene: TRBJ1-1
V gene: TRBV20-1

CDR3 protein: ASSPDGVQPQH
clone size: NA
J gene: TRBJ1-5
V gene: TRBV12-3/TRBV12-4

CDR3 protein: ASSQVGPMSAKNIQY
clone size: NA
J gene: TRBJ2-4
V gene: TRBV4-1

CDR3 protein: ASQASTAPSNEQY
clone size: NA
J gene: TRBJ2-7
V gene: TRBV25-1

CDR3 protein: ASSLDRYGYT
clone size: NA
J gene: TRBJ1-2
V gene: TRBV7-2

CDR3 protein: ASSEGDRQPQH
clone size: once
J gene: TRBJ1-5
V gene: TRBV2

CDR3 protein: ASSTGQGGSYNSPLH
clone size: NA
J gene: TRBJ1-6
V gene: TRBV6-5

CDR3 protein: ASTNPNQVGQPQH
clone size: NA
J gene: TRBJ1-5
V gene: TRBV6-6

CDR3 protein: ASSRGNEQF
clone size: few
J gene: TRBJ2-1
V gene: TRBV3-1

CDR3 protein: ASSQFGVSGANVLT
clone size: NA
J gene: TRBJ2-6
V gene: TRBV4-3

CDR3 protein: ASSQAGLDNQPQH
clone size: NA
J gene: TRBJ1-5
V gene: TRBV16

CDR3 protein: ASSAQTTGELF
clone size: NA
J gene: TRBJ2-2
V gene: TRBV9

CDR3 protein: ASSLEGGREQF
clone size: NA
J gene: TRBJ2-1
V gene: TRBV11-3

CDR3 protein: ASSYRRESNNEQF
clone size: NA
J gene: TRBJ2-1
V gene: TRBV6-2/TRBV6-3

CDR3 protein: SAHATLQGYGYT
clone size: NA
J gene: TRBJ1-2
V gene: TRBV20-1

CDR3 protein: AWSPSSGYT
clone size: NA
J gene: TRBJ1-2
V gene: TRBV30

CDR3 protein: ASSYTEEQY
clone size: NA
J gene: TRBJ2-7
V gene: TRBV6-2/TRBV6-3

CDR3 protein: ASSSYTGTGGENEQF
clone size: once
J gene: TRBJ2-1
V gene: TRBV27

CDR3 protein: AWSVFRLGYQDTQY
clone size: NA
J gene: TRBJ2-3
V gene: TRBV30

CDR3 protein: ASSPGDNYEQY
clone size: NA
J gene: TRBJ2-7
V gene: TRBV5-1

CDR3 protein: ASSQSGTGVVIEQF
clone size: NA
J gene: TRBJ2-1
V gene: TRBV5-1

CDR3 protein: ASSVAASGGLGETQY
clone size: NA
J gene: TRBJ2-5
V gene: TRBV9